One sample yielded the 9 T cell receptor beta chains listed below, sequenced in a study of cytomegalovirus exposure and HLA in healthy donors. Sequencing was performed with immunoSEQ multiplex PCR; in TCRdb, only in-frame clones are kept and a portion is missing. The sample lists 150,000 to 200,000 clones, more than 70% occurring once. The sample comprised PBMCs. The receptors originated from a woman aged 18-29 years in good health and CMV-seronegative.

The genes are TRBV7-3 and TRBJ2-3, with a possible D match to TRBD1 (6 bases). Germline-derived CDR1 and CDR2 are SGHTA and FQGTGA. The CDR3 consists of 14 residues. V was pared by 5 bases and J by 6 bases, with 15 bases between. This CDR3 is CASSPGQLSDTQYF. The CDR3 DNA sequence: TGTGCCAGCAGCCCAGGACAGCTTTCGGATACGCAGTATTTT.

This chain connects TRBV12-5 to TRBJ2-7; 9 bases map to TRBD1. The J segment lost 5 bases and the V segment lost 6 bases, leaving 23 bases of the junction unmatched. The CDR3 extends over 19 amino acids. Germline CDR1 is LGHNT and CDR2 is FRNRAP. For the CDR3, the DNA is TGTGCTAGTGGCCAACGACTCGGGACAGGGTCCCCCCAAGGGCACGAGCAGTACTTC. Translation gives CASGQRLGTGSPQGHEQYF.

The CDR3 sequence is CASSQYGLLLTDTQYF. The CDR3 DNA reads as TGTGCCAGCAGCCAATATGGACTTCTGCTCACAGATACGCAGTATTTT. This chain uses TRBV14 with TRBJ2-3; tentative D call: TRBD2 (5 bases). This CDR3 is 16 amino acids long. Trimming pared 2 bases from V and 2 bases from J, leaving 14 bases between. CDR1 SGHDN and CDR2 FVKESK come from the germline V gene. The entire variable domain, with the rest obtained from reference TRBV14 and TRBJ2-3, is as follows: EAGVTQFPSHSVIEKGQTVTLRCDPISGHDNLYWYRRVMGKEIKFLLHFVKESKQDESGMPNNRFLAERTGGTYSTLKVQPAELEDSGVYFCASSQYGLLLTDTQYFGPGTRLTVL.

DNA of the CDR3: TGTGCCAGCAGCCCCACCGGAGCAAAACTGTTTTTT. Protein: CASSPTGAKLFF. The rearrangement links TRBV6-5 to TRBJ1-4; no reliable D call. V lost 6 bases, J lost 10 bases, and 12 bases lay in between. The CDR3 has 12 amino acids. Germline V gene sequence: CDR1 MNHEY, CDR2 SVGAGI.

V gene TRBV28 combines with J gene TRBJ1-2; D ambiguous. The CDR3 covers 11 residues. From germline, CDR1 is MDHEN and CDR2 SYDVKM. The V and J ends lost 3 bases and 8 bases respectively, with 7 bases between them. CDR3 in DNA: TGTGCCAGCAGTTTCGGGAGGGGCTACACCTTC. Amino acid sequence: CASSFGRGYTF.

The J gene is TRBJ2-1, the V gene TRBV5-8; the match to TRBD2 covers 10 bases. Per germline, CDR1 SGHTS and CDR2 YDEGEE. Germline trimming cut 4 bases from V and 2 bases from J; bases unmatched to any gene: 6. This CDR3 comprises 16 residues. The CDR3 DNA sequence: TGTGCCAGCAGCCCCAGCGGGGGGGGGACCTACAATGAGCAGTTCTTC. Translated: CASSPSGGGTYNEQFF.

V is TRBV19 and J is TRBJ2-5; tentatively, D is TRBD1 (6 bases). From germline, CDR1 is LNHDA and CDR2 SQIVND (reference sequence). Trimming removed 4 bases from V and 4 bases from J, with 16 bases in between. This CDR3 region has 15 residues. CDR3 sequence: CASSTSPVGGETQYF. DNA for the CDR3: TGTGCCAGTAGTACCTCCCCTGTAGGGGGAGAGACCCAGTACTTC.

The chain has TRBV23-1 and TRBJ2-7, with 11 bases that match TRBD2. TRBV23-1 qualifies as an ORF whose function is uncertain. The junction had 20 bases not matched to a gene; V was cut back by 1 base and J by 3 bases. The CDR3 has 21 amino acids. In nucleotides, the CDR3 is TGCGCCAGCAGTCAATTGAAGGCCAATTCTAGCGGGAGGTATTTAGTCTACGAGCAGTACTTC. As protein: CASSQLKANSSGRYLVYEQYF.

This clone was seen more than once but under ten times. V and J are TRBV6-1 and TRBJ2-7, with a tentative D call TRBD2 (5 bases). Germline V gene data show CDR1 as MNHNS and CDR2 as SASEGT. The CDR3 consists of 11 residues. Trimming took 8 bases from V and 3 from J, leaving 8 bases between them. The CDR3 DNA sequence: TGTGCCAGCGGCGGACTCTACGAGCAGTACTTC. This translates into CASGGLYEQYF.